The TCR beta chain under discussion was sequenced for a study of neurological immune-mediated disorders. Whole-study findings and limits: Association with the multiple sclerosis repertoire cluster was not found for any clinical or MRI feature. Repertoires from 18 of 34 multiple sclerosis patients grouped phylogenetically into a related-CDR3 cluster, suggesting a possible signature.

This clonotype was recorded many times. As yet, its antigen is unknown. Via MiXCR, TCRdb re-called the 5' RACE reads, giving one row per CDR3 protein. The table has about 80,000 distinct CDR3 sequences, approximately 5.8% seen once. As to time point: longitudinal time-point 2. Unsorted libraries used 2 million PBMCs kept at -80 degrees C. Trimming stripped 1 base from V and 4 bases from J, with 6 bases between. Germline CDR1 is SEHNR and CDR2 is FQNEAQ (reference sequence). The CDR3 spans 13 residues. Sample: PBMCs. The clonotype originates from a woman in her sixties with multiple sclerosis. The chain couples TRBV7-9 to TRBJ2-3, with unresolved D. This chain's CDR3 is CASSLGVADTQYF. The CDR3 nucleotides read TGTGCCAGCAGCTTAGGAGTGGCAGATACGCAGTATTTT.